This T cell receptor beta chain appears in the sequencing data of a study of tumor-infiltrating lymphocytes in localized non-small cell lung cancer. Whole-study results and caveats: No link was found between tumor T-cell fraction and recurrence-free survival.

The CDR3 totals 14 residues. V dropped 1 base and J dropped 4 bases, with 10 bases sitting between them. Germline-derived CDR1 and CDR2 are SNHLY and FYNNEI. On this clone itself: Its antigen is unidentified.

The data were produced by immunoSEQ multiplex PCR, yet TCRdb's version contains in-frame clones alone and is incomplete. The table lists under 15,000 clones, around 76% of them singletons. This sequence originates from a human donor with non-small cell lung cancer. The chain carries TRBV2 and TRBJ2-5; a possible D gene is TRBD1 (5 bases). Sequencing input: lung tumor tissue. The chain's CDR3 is CASSEELGPETQYF. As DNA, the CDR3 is TGTGCCAGCAGTGAAGAGCTGGGGCCAGAGACCCAGTACTTC. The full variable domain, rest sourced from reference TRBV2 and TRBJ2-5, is EPEVTQTPSHQVTQMGQEVILRCVPISNHLYFYWYRQILGQKVEFLVSFYNNEISEKSEIFDDQFSVERPDGSNFTLKIRSTKLEDSAMYFCASSEELGPETQYFGPGTRLLVL.